These 12 T cell receptor beta chains originate from one sample sequenced in a study of OX40 agonist ivuxolimab in advanced cancers. Library preparation was by the immunoSEQ multiplex PCR assay. TCRdb took over this immuneACCESS table, retaining in-frame rearrangements with V and J assigned. Such tables are incomplete; in checked studies, under half of the missing clones stem from an unresolved V gene, and the remainder is unexplained. The sample yields about 59,000 clones; about 92% were counted once. Roughly 21% of the sample is taken by the ten largest. The specimen was CD4+ or CD8+ T cells sorted from blood, collected in a trial of the OX40 agonist ivuxolimab. The source is an adult with an advanced solid tumor such as melanoma, head and neck, liver or kidney cancer.

The chain carries TRBV7-9 and TRBJ1-2, with a tentative D call TRBD1 (5 bases). V lost 1 base and J 7 bases, leaving 13 bases between the germline ends. The germline V gene has CDR1 SEHNR and CDR2 FQNEAQ (reference sequence). This CDR3 is built from 14 residues. The CDR3 coding sequence is TGTGCCAGCAGCTTAGGCGTCAGGGAGTTTGGCTACACCTTC. Translating gives CASSLGVREFGYTF.

This clone occurred once. The chain combines TRBV9 with TRBJ2-2; D remains unclear. The CDR3 has 12 residues. The V gene lost 0 bases and the J gene lost 6 bases, with 3 bases spanning the gap. Germline V gene lookup returns CDR1 SGDLS and CDR2 YYNGEE. The CDR3 reads CASSVGPGELFF. CDR3 sequence (DNA): TGTGCCAGCAGCGTAGGCCCCGGGGAGCTGTTTTTT. The entire variable domain, with the rest obtained from reference TRBV9 and TRBJ2-2, is as follows: DSGVTQTPKHLITATGQRVTLRCSPRSGDLSVYWYQQSLDQGLQFLIQYYNGEERAKGNILERFSAQQFPDLHSELNLSSLELGDSALYFCASSVGPGELFFGEGSRLTVL.

This clone was recorded once. The chain joins TRBV18 to TRBJ2-1, with no clear D. Per germline, CDR1 KGHSH and CDR2 LQKENI. V was shortened by 6 bases and J by 5 bases, with 20 bases between the two germline ends. This CDR3 contains 16 residues. The DNA for the CDR3 is TGTGCCAGCTCGCAACTCCTAGGTTCGATGAACAATGAGCAGTTCTTC. Translated, it gives CASSQLLGSMNNEQFF.

Here the CDR3 reads CASSWGQGDGYTF. DNA for the CDR3: TGTGCCAGCAGCTGGGGACAGGGTGATGGCTACACCTTC. This sequence joins TRBV6-6 and TRBJ1-2; TRBD1 matches 9 bases. Unmatched junction bases numbered 5, after V lost 6 bases and J lost 6 bases. The CDR3 runs 13 residues. CDR1 MNHNY and CDR2 SVGAGI come from the germline V gene (reference sequence).

This clone was counted a few times. This sample also contains other DNA sequences that code for the same CDR3. The chain links TRBV11-2 to TRBJ2-2; D may be TRBD1 (6 bases). The CDR3 contains 18 residues. The V end lost 5 bases, the J end lost 5 bases, and 24 bases lay between the germline ends. The germline V gene encodes CDR1 SGHAT and CDR2 FQNNGV. The CDR3 nucleotides read TGTGCCAGCAGCCCCGGTCGCGCGATTGACAGGTGGACCGGGGAGCTGTTTTTT. It translates to CASSPGRAIDRWTGELFF. The full variable domain, with the rest looked up from reference TRBV11-2 and TRBJ2-2, is EAGVAQSPRYKIIEKRQSVAFWCNPISGHATLYWYQQILGQGPKLLIQFQNNGVVDDSQLPKDRFSAERLKGVDSTLKIQPAKLEDSAVYLCASSPGRAIDRWTGELFFGEGSRLTVL.

The J gene is TRBJ1-5, the V gene TRBV5-6, with D perhaps matching TRBD1 (5 bases). Germline V gene sequence: CDR1 SGHDT, CDR2 YYEEEE. The length of the CDR3 is 15 residues. Trimming shortened V by 4 bases and J by 4 bases, and 15 bases separated the two germline ends. CDR3 DNA sequence: TGTGCCAGCAGCAGCGAGCAGGGTCGGAATCAGCCCCAGCATTTT. It yields the protein CASSSEQGRNQPQHF.

The genes are TRBV7-8 and TRBJ2-5; D is perhaps TRBD1 or TRBD2 (6 bases each). Germline V CDR1 and CDR2: SGHVS, FQNEAQ. V lost 0 bases, J lost 3 bases, and 8 bases lay in between. The CDR3 is 14 residues long. The CDR3 DNA sequence: TGTGCCAGCAGCTTAGCGGGGGGCAAAGAGACCCAGTACTTC. Amino acids: CASSLAGGKETQYF.

The chain is built from TRBV27 and TRBJ1-2; D is undetermined. V gave up 1 base and J gave up 1 base, with 1 base separating them. The length of the CDR3 is 12 residues. Germline V CDR1 and CDR2: MNHEY, SMNVEV (reference sequence). The CDR3 region has the DNA TGTGCCAGCAGTTTATTTAACTATGGCTACACCTTC. Translating it yields CASSLFNYGYTF.

V and J are TRBV14 and TRBJ1-1; D ambiguous. CDR3 length: 16 amino acids. Germline lookup yields CDR1 SGHDN and CDR2 FVKESK. V dropped 2 bases and J dropped 4 bases, with 17 bases sitting between them. The CDR3 nucleotides read TGTGCCAGCAGCCAAATTCCGACGAATATGGGCACTGAAGCTTTCTTT. Its protein product is CASSQIPTNMGTEAFF.

The chain uses TRBV7-2 and TRBJ2-2; 7 bases match TRBD2. Germline assignment: CDR1 SGHTA and CDR2 FQGNSA. V was pared by 0 bases and J by 3 bases, with 19 bases of the junction left unmatched. The CDR3 sequence is 21 residues long. For the CDR3, the DNA is TGTGCCAGCAGCTTAGCCGGGAGGTTTCTGAGACGCAACACAGACACCGGGGAGCTGTTTTTT. It specifies CASSLAGRFLRRNTDTGELFF.

The V gene is TRBV6-5, the J gene TRBJ2-1, with D possibly TRBD2 on 5 matching bases. The CDR3 covers 15 residues. CDR1 MNHEY and CDR2 SVGAGI come from the germline V gene. With 6 bases removed from V and 7 bases from J, the gap between germline ends came to 19 bases. The CDR3 coding sequence is TGTGCCAGCAGCCCTAGCTCGAACAGCTTAAATGAGCAGTTCTTC. This sequence encodes CASSPSSNSLNEQFF.

The chain combines TRBV28 with TRBJ1-6, with TRBD1 matching over 10 bases. The CDR3 sequence is 14 residues long. The junction had 4 bases not matched to a gene; V was cut back by 5 bases and J by 9 bases. The germline V gene has CDR1 MDHEN and CDR2 SYDVKM. CDR3 loop: CASSGTGVVSPLHF. CDR3 bases: TGTGCCAGCAGTGGGACAGGGGTTGTTTCACCCCTCCACTTT. The full variable domain, completed using reference TRBV28 and TRBJ1-6, is DVKVTQSSRYLVKRTGEKVFLECVQDMDHENMFWYRQDPGLGLRLIYFSYDVKMKEKGDIPEGYSVSREKKERFSLILESASTNQTSMYLCASSGTGVVSPLHFGNGTRLTVT.